This T cell receptor (beta chain) is from a study of cytomegalovirus exposure and HLA in healthy donors. About the research overall: The approximately 120 validation repertoires used the same platform as the roughly 720 first-cohort repertoires (as reported by a later analysis).

Study results and limitations: The study recorded over 150 TCR beta chains that were cytomegalovirus-associated. TCR clusters originating in the first cohort tended to co-occur in the 110 or so validation repertoires, according to a later analysis. The study found most TCR sequences rare, yet found some public TCRs in many donors.

Note on this clone: Antigen unknown.

Profiled with immunoSEQ multiplex PCR; TCRdb holds only in-frame clones, not every one. The top ten clones hold 1% to 1.5% of a sample with some 180,000 clones, 81% of them seen once. Per germline, CDR1 KGHSH and CDR2 LQKENI. Trimming cost V 3 bases and J 14 bases; bases outside gene matches: 7. The CDR3 contains 12 residues. This sequence joins TRBV18 and TRBJ2-3, with TRBD1 identical over 8 bases. This TCR was sampled from a woman in her twenties or thirties in good health and CMV-seronegative. Sequencing used PBMCs. The CDR3 here is CASSPQDRVRYF. The CDR3 DNA reads as TGTGCCAGCTCACCCCAGGACAGGGTTCGGTATTTT.